The 22 T cell receptor beta chains below come from one sample, sequenced in a study of shared clonotypes between healthy human individuals. Measured with immunoSEQ multiplex PCR; TCRdb has only the in-frame clones, and not every one. Found here are 600,000 to 800,000 clones, 55% to 75% of them singletons; the top ten hold under 2%. The sample taken for sequencing was memory CD4+ T cells sorted from blood. Indicated subset: CD45RA-negative fraction. The receptors come from a woman aged 25 to 45 in good health.

This chain uses TRBV6-4 with TRBJ2-1, with TRBD2 matching over 9 bases. The CDR3 runs 16 residues. Germline V CDR1 and CDR2: MRHNA, SNTAGT. V was clipped by 1 base and J by 6 bases; unmatched bases: 7. CDR3 in amino acids: CASSDFAAGGSNEQFF. The DNA for the CDR3 is TGTGCCAGCAGTGACTTCGCGGCGGGAGGGTCCAATGAGCAGTTCTTC.

About this clone: Other nucleotide sequences from this sample produce the same CDR3. This rearrangement joins TRBV19 to TRBJ2-1, with TRBD2 matching 8 bases. Losses at the gene ends were 3 bases for V and 1 base for J; bases not matched to a gene: 2. The CDR3 is made up of 15 amino acids. Germline CDR1 and CDR2: LNHDA and SQIVND (reference sequence). The chain's CDR3 is CASSMSGSSYNEQFF. The DNA of the CDR3 is TGTGCCAGTAGTATGAGCGGGAGTTCCTACAATGAGCAGTTCTTC. The full variable domain, its missing parts supplied by reference TRBV19 and TRBJ2-1, is DGGITQSPKYLFRKEGQNVTLSCEQNLNHDAMYWYRQDPGQGLRLIYYSQIVNDFQKGDIAEGYSVSREKKESFPLTVTSAQKNPTAFYLCASSMSGSSYNEQFFGPGTRLTVL.

The chain uses TRBV6-6 and TRBJ2-7, with 7 bases matching TRBD1. The CDR3 sequence is 13 residues long. V gave up 7 bases and J gave up 2 bases; unmatched junction bases: 5. Per germline, CDR1 MNHNY and CDR2 SVGAGI (reference sequence). The CDR3 DNA reads as TGTGCCAGCACCGGGACAGCCACCTACGAGCAGTACTTC. It specifies CASTGTATYEQYF.

Comment on this clone: In the same sample, other DNA sequences code for this CDR3. The chain links TRBV28 to TRBJ2-1; maybe TRBD1 (6 bases). Trimming removed 7 bases at V and 0 bases at J, with 10 bases between. Germline V lookup: CDR1 MDHEN, CDR2 SYDVKM. The CDR3 sequence is 14 residues long. In DNA form, the CDR3 reads TGTGCCAGCATAACAGGGTCCTCCTACAATGAGCAGTTCTTC. Its translation: CASITGSSYNEQFF.

J is TRBJ1-5 and V is TRBV27; D ambiguous. The CDR3 extends over 10 amino acids. Germline CDR1 is MNHEY and CDR2 is SMNVEV (reference sequence). The CDR3 protein is CAALNQPQHF. CDR3 nucleotide sequence: TGTGCAGCACTGAATCAGCCCCAGCATTTT.

The CDR3: CASSLLTNPNYGYTF. CDR3 sequence (DNA): TGTGCCAGCAGCTTGTTAACGAACCCTAACTATGGCTACACCTTC. The chain couples TRBV7-9 to TRBJ1-2; D call uncertain. The V and J ends lost 3 bases and 0 bases respectively, with 11 bases between them. The CDR3 loop spans 15 amino acids. Germline assignment: CDR1 SEHNR and CDR2 FQNEAQ (reference sequence).

This chain uses TRBV7-9 with TRBJ2-7; 11 bases fit TRBD2. The CDR3 has 14 residues. CDR1 is SEHNR and CDR2 is FQNEAQ in the germline V gene (reference sequence). J was trimmed by 5 bases and V by 4 bases; bases with no gene match: 4. CDR3 protein: CASSSETSGNEQYF. The CDR3 DNA sequence: TGTGCCAGCAGCTCAGAGACTAGCGGGAACGAGCAGTACTTC.

This clone was counted at least ten times. The chain joins TRBV6-1 to TRBJ1-2; 8 bases align to TRBD1. Germline V gene data show CDR1 as MNHNS and CDR2 as SASEGT. The CDR3 is made up of 13 amino acids. The junction had 3 bases not matched to a gene; V was cut back by 1 base and J by 8 bases. CDR3 nucleotide sequence: TGTGCCAGCAGTGAAGGCACAGGGGGAGGCTACACCTTC. Residues: CASSEGTGGGYTF.

The count of this clone is one. V gene TRBV7-9 combines with J gene TRBJ2-7; the match to TRBD2 covers 15 bases. J gave up 7 bases and V 5 bases, and 6 bases lay outside the gene matches. The germline V gene encodes CDR1 SEHNR and CDR2 FQNEAQ (reference sequence). The CDR3 has 15 amino acids. The DNA for the CDR3 is TGTGCCAGCAGCCCGGGACTAGCGGGAGGAGGGGAGCAGTACTTC. Translation gives CASSPGLAGGGEQYF.

This rearrangement joins TRBV19 to TRBJ1-5; D call uncertain. Germline values: CDR1 LNHDA, CDR2 SQIVND (reference sequence). The CDR3 is 13 residues long. Trimming cost V 4 bases and J 0 bases, with 4 bases left between them. The chain's CDR3 is CASSTDSNQPQHF. The DNA for the CDR3 is TGTGCCAGTAGTACGGATAGCAATCAGCCCCAGCATTTT.

In its sample, this clone was seen a few times. This chain connects TRBV4-1 to TRBJ1-5; a possible D gene is TRBD1 (5 bases). The CDR3 extends over 14 amino acids. V was clipped by 0 bases and J by 5 bases, with 8 bases between them. Germline V gives CDR1 MGHRA, CDR2 YSYEKL. The CDR3 here is CASSQDEGDQPQHF. In DNA, the CDR3 is TGCGCCAGCAGCCAAGATGAAGGGGATCAGCCCCAGCATTTT.

The chain employs TRBV7-9 and TRBJ2-7; D tentatively reads TRBD1 or TRBD2 (6 bases each). The ends were cut back, 5 bases at V and 6 bases at J, with 11 bases in the middle. Germline loops: CDR1 SEHNR, CDR2 FQNEAQ (reference sequence). This CDR3 spans 12 amino acids. This CDR3 reads CASSVQGGEQYF. CDR3 DNA sequence: TGTGCCAGCAGCGTACAGGGAGGCGAGCAGTACTTC.

The J gene is TRBJ1-1, the V gene TRBV27, with D unresolved. The CDR3 contains 14 residues. CDR1 is MNHEY, CDR2 SMNVEV, per germline (reference sequence). The V end lost 5 bases, the J end lost 0 bases, and 10 bases lay between the germline ends. The CDR3 loop is CASSRQGMNTEAFF. For the CDR3, the DNA is TGTGCCAGCAGTAGACAAGGCATGAACACTGAAGCTTTCTTT.

This clone showed up just a few times. The gene calls are TRBV9 and TRBJ1-1; 7 bases align to TRBD1. V trimming: 2 bases; J trimming: 1 base; junction bases outside the gene matches: 2. Germline V CDR1 and CDR2: SGDLS, YYNGEE. CDR3 length equals 14 residues. The CDR3 protein is CASSVGQRNTEAFF. The CDR3, as DNA: TGTGCCAGCAGCGTGGGACAGAGGAACACTGAAGCTTTCTTT.

At least ten counts were recorded for this clone. The rearrangement joins TRBV30 to TRBJ1-1; no definite D call. This CDR3 has 11 amino acids. V lost 2 bases to trimming and J lost 7 bases, with 8 bases between them. CDR1 is GTSNPN, CDR2 SVGIG, per germline (reference sequence). Here the CDR3 reads CAWSRRIEAFF. The CDR3 DNA is TGTGCCTGGAGTCGGAGGATTGAAGCTTTCTTT.

V and J are TRBV19 and TRBJ2-4; D is unresolved. V dropped 0 bases and J dropped 9 bases, with 9 bases sitting between them. Germline V CDR1 and CDR2: LNHDA, SQIVND (reference sequence). This CDR3 is built from 13 residues. The CDR3 loop is CASSIEASGIQYF. The DNA for the CDR3 is TGTGCCAGTAGTATAGAGGCGTCGGGCATTCAGTACTTC. Complete variable domain (other parts from reference TRBV19 and TRBJ2-4): DGGITQSPKYLFRKEGQNVTLSCEQNLNHDAMYWYRQDPGQGLRLIYYSQIVNDFQKGDIAEGYSVSREKKESFPLTVTSAQKNPTAFYLCASSIEASGIQYFGAGTRLSVL.

The V gene is TRBV5-4, the J gene TRBJ2-7; either TRBD1 or TRBD2 may fit D (6 bases each). Germline lookup yields CDR1 SGHNT and CDR2 YYREEE (reference sequence). The CDR3 extends over 15 amino acids. Trimming pared 4 bases from V and 4 bases from J, leaving 18 bases between. CDR3 DNA sequence: TGTGCCAGCAGCGCGGGACACCAGAACCTTTACGAGCAGTACTTC. Amino acids: CASSAGHQNLYEQYF.

CDR3: CASSEDRGDTQYF. DNA of the CDR3: TGCGCCAGCAGTGAGGATAGGGGAGATACGCAGTATTTT. The chain couples TRBV10-1 to TRBJ2-3; D might be TRBD1 (5 bases). V lost 2 bases, J lost 5 bases, and 8 bases lay in between. Looked up from germline, CDR1 is WNHNN and CDR2 is SYGVQD (reference sequence). The CDR3 has 13 residues.

The J gene is TRBJ1-2, the V gene TRBV28, with unresolved D. The CDR3 runs to 13 residues. In germline, CDR1 is MDHEN, CDR2 SYDVKM. Trimming took off 1 base at V and 7 bases at J, with 10 bases between the two ends. The CDR3 DNA reads TGTGCCAGCAGTTTATTAATCTTAGGTGGCTACACCTTC. Translated: CASSLLILGGYTF.

The chain links TRBV5-1 to TRBJ1-1; no reliable D call. Germline CDR1 SGHRS, CDR2 YFSETQ. Trimming pared 0 bases from V and 3 bases from J, leaving 15 bases between. CDR3 length equals 16 residues. CDR3 nucleotides: TGCGCCAGCAGCTTGGGGTTCTTTGAAGTTGACACTGAAGCTTTCTTT. Its translation is CASSLGFFEVDTEAFF. The full variable domain, with the rest looked up from reference TRBV5-1 and TRBJ1-1, is KAGVTQTPRYLIKTRGQQVTLSCSPISGHRSVSWYQQTPGQGLQFLFEYFSETQRNKGNFPGRFSGRQFSNSRSEMNVSTLELGDSALYLCASSLGFFEVDTEAFFGQGTRLTVV.

This chain links TRBV5-1 with TRBJ2-7; possibly TRBD1 for D (6 bases). CDR1 and CDR2 (germline): SGHRS, YFSETQ. This CDR3 is 15 amino acids long. The V end lost 0 bases, the J end lost 4 bases, and 14 bases lay between the germline ends. The CDR3 loop is CASSLGFEGVYEQYF. Written as DNA, the CDR3 is TGCGCCAGCAGCTTGGGGTTCGAGGGGGTGTACGAGCAGTACTTC.

The J gene is TRBJ1-1, the V gene TRBV5-1; D perhaps matches TRBD1 (5 bases). The V end lost 6 bases, the J end lost 4 bases, and 22 bases lay between the germline ends. The length of the CDR3 is 16 residues. CDR1 and CDR2 from the germline V gene are SGHRS and YFSETQ. CDR3 loop: CASTGAARARGTEAFF. The CDR3 region has the DNA TGCGCCAGCACCGGCGCGGCCAGGGCTAGGGGCACTGAAGCTTTCTTT.